The sample holds many counts of the clone carrying this T cell receptor (beta chain). Antigen specificity is unknown. In germline, CDR1 is SGHTS, CDR2 YDEGEE. V was trimmed by 0 bases and J by 3 bases, leaving 12 bases between them. This CDR3 is built from 15 residues. The data derive from a study of Graves' ophthalmopathy and Graves' hyperthyroidism. For the study at large: Stable hyperthyroid donors showed no ophthalmopathy during 18 months follow-up. Study-wide findings and caveats: This model predicted ophthalmopathy progression (sensitivity around 70%, specificity about 72%). Sensitivity reached roughly 88% and specificity about 81% for a 13-signature model separating ophthalmopathy from stable hyperthyroidism.

Scientists amplified the TCR beta CDR3 regions from RNA transcripts. First-round RT-PCR relied on HTBI primers, and a second-round multiplex PCR came next. TCRdb re-analysed the multiplex PCR reads in MiXCR, keeping a single row per CDR3 protein. The table includes roughly 1.1 million distinct CDR3 sequences, approximately 35% detected once. Hyperthyroidism patients had new diagnoses, durations under 2 months, and ages of 18 to 65. The origin of this receptor is an adult man with Graves' hyperthyroidism. The material sequenced was peripheral blood or thyroid tissue (not recorded which). V gene TRBV5-8 combines with J gene TRBJ2-5; perhaps TRBD2 as D (5 bases). The CDR3 DNA reads TGTGCCAGCAGCTTGGATAGCGCCCTAAAAGAGACCCAGTACTTC. Translated: CASSLDSALKETQYF.